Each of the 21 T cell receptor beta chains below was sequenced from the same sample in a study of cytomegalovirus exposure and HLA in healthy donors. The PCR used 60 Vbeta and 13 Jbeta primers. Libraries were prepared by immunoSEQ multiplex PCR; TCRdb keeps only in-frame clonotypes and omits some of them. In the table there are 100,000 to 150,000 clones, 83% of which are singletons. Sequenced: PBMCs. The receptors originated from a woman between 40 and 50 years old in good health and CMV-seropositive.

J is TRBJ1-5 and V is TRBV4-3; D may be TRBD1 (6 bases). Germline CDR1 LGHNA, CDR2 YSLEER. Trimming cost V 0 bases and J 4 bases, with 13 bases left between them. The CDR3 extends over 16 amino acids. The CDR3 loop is CASSQELGASNQPQHF. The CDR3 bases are TGCGCCAGCAGCCAAGAGCTGGGGGCTTCTAATCAGCCCCAGCATTTT.

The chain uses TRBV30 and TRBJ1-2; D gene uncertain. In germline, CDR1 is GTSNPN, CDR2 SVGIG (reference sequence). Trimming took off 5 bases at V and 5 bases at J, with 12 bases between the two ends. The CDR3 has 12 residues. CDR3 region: CAWGPPVYGYTF. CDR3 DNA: TGTGCCTGGGGCCCCCCAGTGTATGGCTACACCTTC.

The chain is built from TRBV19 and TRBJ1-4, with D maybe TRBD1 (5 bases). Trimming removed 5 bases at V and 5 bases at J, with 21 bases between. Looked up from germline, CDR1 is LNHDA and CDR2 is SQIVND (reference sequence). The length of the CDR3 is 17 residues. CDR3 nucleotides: TGTGCCAGTAGTCGGCGGGGACGGCCTAGTTTGAATGAAAAACTGTTTTTT. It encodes CASSRRGRPSLNEKLFF.

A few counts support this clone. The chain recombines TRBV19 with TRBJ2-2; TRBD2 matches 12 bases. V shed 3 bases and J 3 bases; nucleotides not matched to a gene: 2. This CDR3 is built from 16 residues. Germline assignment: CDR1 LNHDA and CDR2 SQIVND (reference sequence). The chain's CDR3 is CASSMTSGSHTGELFF. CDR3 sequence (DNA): TGTGCCAGTAGTATGACTAGCGGGAGCCACACCGGGGAGCTGTTTTTT.

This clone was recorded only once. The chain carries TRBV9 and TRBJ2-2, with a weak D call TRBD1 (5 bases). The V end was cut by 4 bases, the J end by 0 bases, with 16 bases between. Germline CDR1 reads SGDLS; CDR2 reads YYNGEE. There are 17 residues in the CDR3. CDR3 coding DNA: TGTGCCAGCAGCCCAGCAGGGCGGAGCGCGAACACCGGGGAGCTGTTTTTT. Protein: CASSPAGRSANTGELFF.

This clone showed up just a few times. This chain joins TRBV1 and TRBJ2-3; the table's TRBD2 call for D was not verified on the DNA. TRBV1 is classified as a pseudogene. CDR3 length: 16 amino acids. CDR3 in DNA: TGCACCAGCAGCCAAGATCTGCGGGTAGGCACAGATACGCAGTATTTT. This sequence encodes CTSSQDLRVGTDTQYF.

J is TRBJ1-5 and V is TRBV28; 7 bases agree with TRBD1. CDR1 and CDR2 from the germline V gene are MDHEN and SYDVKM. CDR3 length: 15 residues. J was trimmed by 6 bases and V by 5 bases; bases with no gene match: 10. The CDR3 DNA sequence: TGTGCCAGCAGTCCTACAGGGGTCCTCGGTCAGCCCCAGCATTTT. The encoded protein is CASSPTGVLGQPQHF. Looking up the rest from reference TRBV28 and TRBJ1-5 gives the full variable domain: DVKVTQSSRYLVKRTGEKVFLECVQDMDHENMFWYRQDPGLGLRLIYFSYDVKMKEKGDIPEGYSVSREKKERFSLILESASTNQTSMYLCASSPTGVLGQPQHFGDGTRLSIL.

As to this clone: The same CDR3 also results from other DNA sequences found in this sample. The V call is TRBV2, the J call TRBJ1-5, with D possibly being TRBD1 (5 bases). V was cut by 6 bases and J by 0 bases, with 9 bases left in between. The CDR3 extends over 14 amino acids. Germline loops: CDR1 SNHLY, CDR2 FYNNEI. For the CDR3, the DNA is TGTGCCAGCAGACAGGATTATAGCAATCAGCCCCAGCATTTT. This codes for CASRQDYSNQPQHF. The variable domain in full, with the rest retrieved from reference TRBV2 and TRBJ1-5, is EPEVTQTPSHQVTQMGQEVILRCVPISNHLYFYWYRQILGQKVEFLVSFYNNEISEKSEIFDDQFSVERPDGSNFTLKIRSTKLEDSAMYFCASRQDYSNQPQHFGDGTRLSIL.

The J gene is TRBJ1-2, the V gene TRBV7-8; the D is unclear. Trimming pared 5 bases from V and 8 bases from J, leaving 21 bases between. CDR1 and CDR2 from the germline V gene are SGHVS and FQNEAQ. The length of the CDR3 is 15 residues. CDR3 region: CASSPRSIPPSGYTF. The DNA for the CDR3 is TGTGCCAGCAGCCCGAGGAGCATCCCCCCGTCCGGCTACACCTTC.

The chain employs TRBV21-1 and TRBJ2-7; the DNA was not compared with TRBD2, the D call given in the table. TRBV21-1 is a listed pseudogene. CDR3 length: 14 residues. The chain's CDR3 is CASSSGTGDYEQYF. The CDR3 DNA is TGTGCCAGCAGCTCCGGGACTGGGGATTACGAGCAGTACTTC.

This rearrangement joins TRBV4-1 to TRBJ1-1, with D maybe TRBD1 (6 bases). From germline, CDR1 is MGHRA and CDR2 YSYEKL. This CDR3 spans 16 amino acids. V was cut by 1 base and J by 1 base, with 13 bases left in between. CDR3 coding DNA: TGCGCCAGCAGCCAAGTGAACAGGGTGGAGAACACTGAAGCTTTCTTT. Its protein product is CASSQVNRVENTEAFF.

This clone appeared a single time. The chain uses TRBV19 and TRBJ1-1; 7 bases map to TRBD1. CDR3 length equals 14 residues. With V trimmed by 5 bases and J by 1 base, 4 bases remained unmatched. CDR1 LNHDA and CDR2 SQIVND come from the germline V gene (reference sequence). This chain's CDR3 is CASSEDRQNTEAFF. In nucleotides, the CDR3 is TGTGCCAGTAGTGAGGACAGGCAGAACACTGAAGCTTTCTTT.

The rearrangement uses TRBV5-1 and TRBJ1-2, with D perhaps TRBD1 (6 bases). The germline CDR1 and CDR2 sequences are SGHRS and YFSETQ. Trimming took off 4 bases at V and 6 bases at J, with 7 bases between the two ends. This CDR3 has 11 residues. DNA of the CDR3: TGCGCCAGCAGCCCAGGGGATGGCTACACCTTC. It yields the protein CASSPGDGYTF.

The CDR3 nucleotides read TGTGCCTGGAGTGCCCTAACGGCGGGCTATTTTTCACCCCTCCACTTT. Its translation: CAWSALTAGYFSPLHF. The chain employs TRBV30 and TRBJ1-6, with D unresolved. The CDR3 has 16 residues. V lost 1 base, J lost 9 bases, and 19 bases lay in between. Germline CDR1 and CDR2: GTSNPN and SVGIG (reference sequence).

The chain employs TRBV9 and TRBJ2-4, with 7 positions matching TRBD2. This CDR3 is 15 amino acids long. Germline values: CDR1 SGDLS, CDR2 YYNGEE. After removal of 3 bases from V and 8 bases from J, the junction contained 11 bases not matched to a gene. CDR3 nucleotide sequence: TGTGCCAGCAGCGGTGCCGGGACCGCGGGGGACATTCAGTACTTC. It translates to CASSGAGTAGDIQYF.

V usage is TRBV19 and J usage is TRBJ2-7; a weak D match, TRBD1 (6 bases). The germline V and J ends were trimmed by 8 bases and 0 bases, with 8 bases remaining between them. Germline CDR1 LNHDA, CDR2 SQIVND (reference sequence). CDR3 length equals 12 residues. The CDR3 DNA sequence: TGTGCCAGTCGGGACAACTCCTACGAGCAGTACTTC. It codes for CASRDNSYEQYF.

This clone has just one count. The CDR3 sequence is CASSEDRRRVTDTQYF. The CDR3 DNA reads TGTGCCAGCAGTGAAGACAGGAGACGAGTCACAGATACGCAGTATTTT. The chain joins TRBV6-1 to TRBJ2-3; the D gene is possibly TRBD1 (5 bases). This CDR3 has 16 residues. V lost 1 base to trimming and J lost 2 bases, with 13 bases between them. Germline lookup yields CDR1 MNHNS and CDR2 SASEGT.

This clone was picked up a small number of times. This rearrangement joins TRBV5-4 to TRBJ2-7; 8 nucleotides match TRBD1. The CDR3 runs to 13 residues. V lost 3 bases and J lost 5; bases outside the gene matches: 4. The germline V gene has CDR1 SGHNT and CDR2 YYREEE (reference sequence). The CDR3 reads CASSSDRVHEQYF. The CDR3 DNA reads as TGTGCCAGCAGCTCGGACAGGGTCCACGAGCAGTACTTC.

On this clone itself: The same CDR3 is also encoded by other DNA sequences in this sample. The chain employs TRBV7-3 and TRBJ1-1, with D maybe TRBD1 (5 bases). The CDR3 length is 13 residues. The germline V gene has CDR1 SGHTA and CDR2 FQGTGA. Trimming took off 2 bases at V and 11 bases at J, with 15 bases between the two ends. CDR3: CASSLGSGNWAFF. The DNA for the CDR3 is TGTGCCAGCAGCTTAGGGTCAGGGAACTGGGCTTTCTTT.

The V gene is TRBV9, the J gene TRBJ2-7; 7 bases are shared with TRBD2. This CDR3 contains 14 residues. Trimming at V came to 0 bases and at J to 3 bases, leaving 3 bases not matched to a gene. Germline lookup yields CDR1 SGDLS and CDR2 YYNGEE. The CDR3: CASSVGAGSYEQYF. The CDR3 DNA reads TGTGCCAGCAGCGTAGGAGCGGGAAGCTACGAGCAGTACTTC.

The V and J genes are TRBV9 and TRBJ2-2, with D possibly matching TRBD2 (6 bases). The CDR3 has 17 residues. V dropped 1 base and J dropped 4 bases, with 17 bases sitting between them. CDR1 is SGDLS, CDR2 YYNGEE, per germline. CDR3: CASSVLTGAGGTGELFF. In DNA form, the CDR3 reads TGTGCCAGCAGCGTATTGACCGGGGCCGGGGGCACCGGGGAGCTGTTTTTT.